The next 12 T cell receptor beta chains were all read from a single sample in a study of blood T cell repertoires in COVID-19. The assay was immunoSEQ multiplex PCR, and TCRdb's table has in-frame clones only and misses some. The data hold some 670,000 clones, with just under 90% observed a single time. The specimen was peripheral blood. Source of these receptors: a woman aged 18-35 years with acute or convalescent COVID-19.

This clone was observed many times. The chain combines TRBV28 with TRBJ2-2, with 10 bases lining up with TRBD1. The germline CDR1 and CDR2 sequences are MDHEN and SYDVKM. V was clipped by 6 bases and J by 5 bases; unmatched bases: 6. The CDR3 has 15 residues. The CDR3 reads CASSTGTGETGELFF. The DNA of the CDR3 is TGTGCCAGCAGCACCGGGACAGGGGAGACCGGGGAGCTGTTTTTT.

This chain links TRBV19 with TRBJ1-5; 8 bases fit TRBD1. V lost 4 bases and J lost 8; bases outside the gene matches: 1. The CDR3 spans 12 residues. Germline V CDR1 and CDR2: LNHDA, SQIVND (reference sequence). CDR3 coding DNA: TGTGCCAGTAGTACGGGACAGGAGCCCCAGCATTTT. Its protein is CASSTGQEPQHF.

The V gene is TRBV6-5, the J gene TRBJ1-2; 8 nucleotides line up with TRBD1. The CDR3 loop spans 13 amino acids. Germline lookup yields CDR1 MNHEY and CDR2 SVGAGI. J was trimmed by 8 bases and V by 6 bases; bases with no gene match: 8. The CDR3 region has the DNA TGTGCCAGCAGCGCAGGGGGCCCCTGGGGCTACACCTTC. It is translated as CASSAGGPWGYTF.

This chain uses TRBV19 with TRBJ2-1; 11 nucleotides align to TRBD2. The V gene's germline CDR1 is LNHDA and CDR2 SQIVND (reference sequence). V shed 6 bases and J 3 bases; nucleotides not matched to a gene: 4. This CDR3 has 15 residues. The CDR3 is CASRELAGGYNEQFF. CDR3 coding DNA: TGTGCCAGTAGAGAGCTAGCGGGGGGCTACAATGAGCAGTTCTTC.

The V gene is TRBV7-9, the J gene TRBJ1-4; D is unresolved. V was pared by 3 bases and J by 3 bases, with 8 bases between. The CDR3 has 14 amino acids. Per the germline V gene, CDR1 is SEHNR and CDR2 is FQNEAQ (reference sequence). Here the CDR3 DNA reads TGTGCCAGCAGCTTCGAGTTGGCTAATGAAAAACTGTTTTTT. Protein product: CASSFELANEKLFF.

The CDR3 DNA follows: TGCAGCGTGATACAGGGTGGCAAGCAGTACTTC. The encoded protein is CSVIQGGKQYF. V and J are TRBV29-1 and TRBJ2-7; D possibly corresponds to TRBD1 (6 bases). The CDR3 is 11 residues long. Germline CDR1 reads SQVTM; CDR2 reads ANQGSEA. V was shortened by 6 bases and J by 8 bases, with 14 bases between the two germline ends.

The CDR3 nucleotides read TGTGCCAGCAGCCGGTCCCAGACGGGGTTGAACACTGAAGCTTTCTTT. Its translation is CASSRSQTGLNTEAFF. V and J are TRBV3-1 (or the pseudogene TRBV3-2) and TRBJ1-1; unclear D gene. Trimming removed 4 bases from V and 0 bases from J, with 15 bases in between. CDR1 is LGHDT, CDR2 YNNKEL, per germline (reference sequence). The CDR3 length is 16 residues.

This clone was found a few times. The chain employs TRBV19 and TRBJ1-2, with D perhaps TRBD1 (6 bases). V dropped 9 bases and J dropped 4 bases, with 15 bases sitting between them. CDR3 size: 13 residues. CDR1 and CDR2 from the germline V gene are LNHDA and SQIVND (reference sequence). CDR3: CASRGGFSYGYTF. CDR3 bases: TGTGCCAGCAGGGGCGGGTTTTCCTATGGCTACACCTTC.

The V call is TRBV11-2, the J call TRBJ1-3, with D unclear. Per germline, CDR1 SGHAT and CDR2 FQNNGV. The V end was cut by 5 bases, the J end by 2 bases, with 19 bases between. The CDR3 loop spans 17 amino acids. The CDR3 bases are TGTGCCAGCAGCAACCTACCGCGGGCAGACACTGGAAACACCATATATTTT. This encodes CASSNLPRADTGNTIYF.

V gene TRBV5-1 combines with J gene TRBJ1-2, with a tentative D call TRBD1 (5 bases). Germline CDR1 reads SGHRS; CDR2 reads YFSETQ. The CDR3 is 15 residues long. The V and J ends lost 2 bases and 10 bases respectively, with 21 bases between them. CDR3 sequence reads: CASSFLPPPGGIYTF. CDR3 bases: TGCGCCAGCAGCTTCCTCCCTCCCCCGGGGGGAATCTACACCTTC.

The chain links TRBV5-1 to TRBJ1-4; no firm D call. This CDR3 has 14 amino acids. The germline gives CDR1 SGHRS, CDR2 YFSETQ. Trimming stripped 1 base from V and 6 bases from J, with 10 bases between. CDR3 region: CASSLHQDYEKLFF. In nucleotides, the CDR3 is TGCGCCAGCAGCTTGCATCAGGATTATGAAAAACTGTTTTTT.

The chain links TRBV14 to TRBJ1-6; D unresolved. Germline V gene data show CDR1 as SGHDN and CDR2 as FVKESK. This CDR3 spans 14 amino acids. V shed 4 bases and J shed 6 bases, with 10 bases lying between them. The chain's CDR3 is CASSPGLINSPLHF. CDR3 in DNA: TGTGCCAGCAGCCCCGGACTGATTAATTCACCCCTCCACTTT.